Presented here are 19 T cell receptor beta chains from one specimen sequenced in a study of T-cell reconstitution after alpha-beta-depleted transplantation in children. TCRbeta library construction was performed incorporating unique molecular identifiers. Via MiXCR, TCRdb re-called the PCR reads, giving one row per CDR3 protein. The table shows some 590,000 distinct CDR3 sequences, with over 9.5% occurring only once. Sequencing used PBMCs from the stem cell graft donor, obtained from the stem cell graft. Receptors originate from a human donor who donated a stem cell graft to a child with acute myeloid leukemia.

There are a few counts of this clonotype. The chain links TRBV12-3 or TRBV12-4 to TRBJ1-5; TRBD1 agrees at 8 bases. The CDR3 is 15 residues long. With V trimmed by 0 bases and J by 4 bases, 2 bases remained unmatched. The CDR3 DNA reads TGTGCCAGCAGTTTAGCGACAGGGGCGAATCAGCCCCAGCATTTT. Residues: CASSLATGANQPQHF.

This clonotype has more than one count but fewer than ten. CDR3 DNA: TGCAGTGCCAGGGACTTCGGCACTGAAGCTTTCTTT. As protein: CSARDFGTEAFF. This chain joins TRBV20-1 and TRBJ1-1, with D possibly matching TRBD1 (5 bases). V lost 6 bases and J lost 4, with 12 bases in between. The germline V gene has CDR1 DFQATT and CDR2 SNEGSKA (reference sequence). The CDR3 is 12 residues long.

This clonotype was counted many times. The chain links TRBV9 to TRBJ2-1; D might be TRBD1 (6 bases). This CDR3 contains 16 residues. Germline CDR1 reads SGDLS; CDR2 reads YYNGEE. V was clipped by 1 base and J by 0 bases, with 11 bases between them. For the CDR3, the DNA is TGTGCCAGCAGCGTACAAGGGGGTAGCTCCTACAATGAGCAGTTCTTC. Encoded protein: CASSVQGGSSYNEQFF.

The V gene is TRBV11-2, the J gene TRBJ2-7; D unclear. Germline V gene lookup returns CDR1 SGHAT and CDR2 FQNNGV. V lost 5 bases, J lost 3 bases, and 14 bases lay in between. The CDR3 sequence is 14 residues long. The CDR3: CASSPAAFGYEQYF. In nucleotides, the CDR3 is TGTGCCAGCAGCCCCGCCGCATTTGGCTACGAGCAGTACTTC. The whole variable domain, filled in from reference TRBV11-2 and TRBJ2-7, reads EAGVAQSPRYKIIEKRQSVAFWCNPISGHATLYWYQQILGQGPKLLIQFQNNGVVDDSQLPKDRFSAERLKGVDSTLKIQPAKLEDSAVYLCASSPAAFGYEQYFGPGTRLTVT.

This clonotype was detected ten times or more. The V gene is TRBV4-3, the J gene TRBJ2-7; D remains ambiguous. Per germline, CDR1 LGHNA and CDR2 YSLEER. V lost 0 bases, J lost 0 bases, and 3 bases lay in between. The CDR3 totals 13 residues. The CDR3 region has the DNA TGCGCCAGCAGCCAAGAAGCCTCCTACGAGCAGTACTTC. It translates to CASSQEASYEQYF.

The CDR3 nucleotides read TGTGCCAGCAGCCAAAACCTAGCGGGACACCAGTTCTTC. This gives the protein CASSQNLAGHQFF. The chain employs TRBV14 and TRBJ2-1; 9 nucleotides match TRBD2. V lost 2 bases to trimming and J lost 13 bases; unmatched junction nucleotides: 6. CDR1 SGHDN and CDR2 FVKESK come from the germline V gene. The CDR3 totals 13 residues.

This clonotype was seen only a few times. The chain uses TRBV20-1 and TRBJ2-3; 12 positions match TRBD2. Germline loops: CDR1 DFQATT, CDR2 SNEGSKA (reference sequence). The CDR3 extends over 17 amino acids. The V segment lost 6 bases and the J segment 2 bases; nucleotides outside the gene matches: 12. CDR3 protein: CSASRLAGGEYTDTQYF. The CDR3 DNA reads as TGCAGTGCAAGTAGGCTAGCGGGAGGGGAGTACACAGATACGCAGTATTTT.

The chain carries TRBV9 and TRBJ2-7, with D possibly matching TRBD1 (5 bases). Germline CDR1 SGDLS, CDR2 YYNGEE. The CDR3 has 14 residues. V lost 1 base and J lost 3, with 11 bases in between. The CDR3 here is CASSVSTGFYEQYF. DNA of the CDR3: TGTGCCAGCAGCGTATCCACAGGATTCTACGAGCAGTACTTC.

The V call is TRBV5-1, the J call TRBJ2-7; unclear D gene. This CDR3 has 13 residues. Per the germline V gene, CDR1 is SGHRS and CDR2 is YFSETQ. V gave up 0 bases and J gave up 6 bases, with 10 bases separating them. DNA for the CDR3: TGCGCCAGCAGCTTGGATGGGCCGCCCGAGCAGTACTTC. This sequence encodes CASSLDGPPEQYF.

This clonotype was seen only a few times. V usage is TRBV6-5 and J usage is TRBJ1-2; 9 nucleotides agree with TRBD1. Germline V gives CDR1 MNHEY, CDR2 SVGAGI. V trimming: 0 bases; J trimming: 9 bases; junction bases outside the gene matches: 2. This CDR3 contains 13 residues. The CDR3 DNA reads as TGTGCCAGCAGTTACTCGACAGGGGGTAGCTACACCTTC. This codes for CASSYSTGGSYTF.

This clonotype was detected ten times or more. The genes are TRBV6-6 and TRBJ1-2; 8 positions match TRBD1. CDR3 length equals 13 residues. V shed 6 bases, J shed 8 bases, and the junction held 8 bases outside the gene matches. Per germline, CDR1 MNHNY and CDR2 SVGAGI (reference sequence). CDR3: CASRAGQGSGYTF. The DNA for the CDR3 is TGTGCCAGCAGGGCCGGACAGGGTAGCGGCTACACCTTC.

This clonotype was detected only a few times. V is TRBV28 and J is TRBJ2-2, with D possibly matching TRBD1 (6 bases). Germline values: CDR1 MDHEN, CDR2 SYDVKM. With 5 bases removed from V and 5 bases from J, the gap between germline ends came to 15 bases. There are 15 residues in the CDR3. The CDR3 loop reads CASSPGGPGTGELFF. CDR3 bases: TGTGCCAGCAGTCCTGGGGGCCCGGGGACCGGGGAGCTGTTTTTT.

The CDR3 nucleotides are TGTGCCAGCAGCCCGGCCCGATCGTCAGGTCAGTTCTTC. Its translation is CASSPARSSGQFF. V and J are TRBV3-1 and TRBJ2-1; the D is unclear. Germline loops: CDR1 LGHDT, CDR2 YNNKEL (reference sequence). Trimming removed 4 bases from V and 13 bases from J, with 17 bases in between. The CDR3 runs 13 residues.

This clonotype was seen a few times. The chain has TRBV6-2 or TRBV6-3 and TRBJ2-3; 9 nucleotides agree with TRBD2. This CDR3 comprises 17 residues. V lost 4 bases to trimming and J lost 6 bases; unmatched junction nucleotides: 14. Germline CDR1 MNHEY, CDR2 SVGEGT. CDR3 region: CASSSSLSGRRQDTQYF. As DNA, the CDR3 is TGTGCCAGCAGTTCCTCGTTAAGCGGGAGGCGCCAGGATACGCAGTATTTT.

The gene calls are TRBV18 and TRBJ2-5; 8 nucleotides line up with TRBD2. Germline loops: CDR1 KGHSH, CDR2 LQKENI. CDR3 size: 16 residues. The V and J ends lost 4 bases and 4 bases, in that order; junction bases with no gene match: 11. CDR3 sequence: CASSRFFAGGSETQYF. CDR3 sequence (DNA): TGTGCCAGCTCACGATTTTTTGCGGGAGGTTCAGAGACCCAGTACTTC.

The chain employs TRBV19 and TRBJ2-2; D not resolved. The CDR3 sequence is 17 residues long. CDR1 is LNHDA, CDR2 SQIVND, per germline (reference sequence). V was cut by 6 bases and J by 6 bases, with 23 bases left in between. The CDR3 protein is CASSPGPTLGFSGELFF. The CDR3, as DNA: TGTGCCAGTAGCCCGGGCCCCACTTTGGGGTTCTCCGGGGAGCTGTTTTTT.

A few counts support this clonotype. DNA for the CDR3: TGTGCCACCAGCAGAGAGGACACGTCTATCAACACCTTC. As protein: CATSREDTSINTF. V and J are TRBV15 and TRBJ1-2; the D gene is possibly TRBD1 (5 bases). The V end lost 0 bases, the J end lost 12 bases, and 14 bases lay between the germline ends. Germline-derived CDR1 and CDR2 are LNHNV and YYDKDF (reference sequence). The CDR3 runs 13 residues. The full variable domain, with the rest looked up from reference TRBV15 and TRBJ1-2, is DAMVIQNPRYQVTQFGKPVTLSCSQTLNHNVMYWYQQKSSQAPKLLFHYYDKDFNNEADTPDNFQSRRPNTSFCFLDIRSPGLGDTAMYLCATSREDTSINTFGSGTRLTVV.

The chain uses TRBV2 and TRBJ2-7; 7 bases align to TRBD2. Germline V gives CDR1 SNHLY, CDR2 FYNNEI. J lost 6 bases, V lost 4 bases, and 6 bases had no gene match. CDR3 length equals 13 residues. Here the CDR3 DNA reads TGTGCCAGCAGTGGACTAGCCCACATCGAGCAGTACTTC. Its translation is CASSGLAHIEQYF.

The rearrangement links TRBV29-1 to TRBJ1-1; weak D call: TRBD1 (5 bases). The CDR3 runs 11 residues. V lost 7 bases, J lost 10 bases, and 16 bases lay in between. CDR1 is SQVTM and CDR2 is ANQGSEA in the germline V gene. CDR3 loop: CSASLGAVAFF. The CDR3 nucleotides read TGCAGCGCTTCCCTTGGGGCGGTAGCTTTCTTT.